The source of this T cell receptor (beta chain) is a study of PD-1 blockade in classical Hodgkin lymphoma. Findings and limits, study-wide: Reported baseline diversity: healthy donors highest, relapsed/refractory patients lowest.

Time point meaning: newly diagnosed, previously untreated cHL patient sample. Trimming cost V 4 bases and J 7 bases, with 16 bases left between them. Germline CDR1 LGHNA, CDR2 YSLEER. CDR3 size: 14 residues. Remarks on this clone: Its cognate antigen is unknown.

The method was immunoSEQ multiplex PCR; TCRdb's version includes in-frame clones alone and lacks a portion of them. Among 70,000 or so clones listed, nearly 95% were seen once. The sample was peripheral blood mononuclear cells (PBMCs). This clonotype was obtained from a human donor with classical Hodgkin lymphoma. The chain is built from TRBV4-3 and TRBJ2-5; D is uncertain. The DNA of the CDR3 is TGCGCCAGCAGCCTGCTCCTCCCTGGCACGACCCAGTACTTC. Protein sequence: CASSLLLPGTTQYF.